The 9 T cell receptor beta chains below come from one sample, sequenced in a study of cytomegalovirus exposure and HLA in healthy donors. PCR used 60 Vbeta primers and 13 Jbeta primers. Generated by immunoSEQ multiplex PCR, the TCRdb table keeps only in-frame clones and is missing some. The table records fewer than 150,000 clones, about 79% of them present only once. The specimen sequenced was PBMCs. Source of these receptors: a middle-aged man in good health and CMV-seropositive.

The chain joins TRBV5-1 to TRBJ1-2; no clear D. The CDR3 consists of 14 residues. CDR1 is SGHRS and CDR2 is YFSETQ in the germline V gene. Between the trimmed V and J ends, which lost 4 bases and 2 bases, there was a span of 12 bases. As DNA, the CDR3 is TGCGCCAGCAGCCCCCCCACTACGAACTATGGCTACACCTTC. Amino acids: CASSPPTTNYGYTF.

A word on this clone: At one end the junction does not follow the germline gene, possibly because of a read error. This rearrangement joins TRBV7-7 to TRBJ2-1; 8 nucleotides agree with TRBD2. CDR1 and CDR2 from the germline V gene are SSHAT and FNYEAQ (reference sequence). This CDR3 spans 15 amino acids. For the CDR3, the DNA is TGTGCTAGCAGCTTAGCAGCGGGAGCTTACAATGAGCAGTTCTTC. Protein sequence: CASSLAAGAYNEQFF.

V and J are TRBV5-6 and TRBJ2-7; D is possibly TRBD2 (5 bases). Germline V CDR1 and CDR2: SGHDT, YYEEEE. The CDR3 extends over 13 amino acids. The germline V and J ends were trimmed by 4 bases and 3 bases, with 11 bases remaining between them. The DNA of the CDR3 is TGTGCCAGCAGCAGAGCCGGGATCTACGAGCAGTACTTC. It codes for CASSRAGIYEQYF.

The CDR3 DNA reads TGTGCCAGCAGTTTATGGTTGGAGGGAACTTTCTTT. This translates into CASSLWLEGTFF. The rearrangement joins TRBV28 to TRBJ1-1; D gene unclear. Germline loops: CDR1 MDHEN, CDR2 SYDVKM. The CDR3 has 12 residues. V was shortened by 0 bases and J by 12 bases, with 11 bases between the two germline ends. The whole variable domain, filled in from reference TRBV28 and TRBJ1-1, reads DVKVTQSSRYLVKRTGEKVFLECVQDMDHENMFWYRQDPGLGLRLIYFSYDVKMKEKGDIPEGYSVSREKKERFSLILESASTNQTSMYLCASSLWLEGTFFGQGTRLTVV.

This chain links TRBV6-5 with TRBJ1-2, with 7 positions matching TRBD1. The CDR3 runs 15 residues. V lost 2 bases, J lost 5 bases, and 8 bases stayed unmatched. Germline loops: CDR1 MNHEY, CDR2 SVGAGI. The CDR3 loop is CASSYQQGLWYGYTF. In nucleotides, the CDR3 is TGTGCCAGCAGTTACCAACAGGGGTTGTGGTATGGCTACACCTTC.

This clone was seen a single time. The genes are TRBV6-6 and TRBJ2-3; possible D gene TRBD1, 7 bases. The CDR3 is 14 residues long. CDR1 MNHNY and CDR2 SVGAGI come from the germline V gene (reference sequence). The V gene lost 6 bases and the J gene lost 1 base, with 11 bases spanning the gap. This CDR3 reads CASRGGQGTDTQYF. In DNA, the CDR3 is TGTGCCAGCAGGGGAGGACAGGGCACAGATACGCAGTATTTT.

V usage is TRBV6-6 and J usage is TRBJ2-1, with 7 nucleotides matching TRBD2. The ends lost 1 base at V and 5 bases at J; junction bases unmatched: 5. The CDR3 spans 15 residues. Looked up from germline, CDR1 is MNHNY and CDR2 is SVGAGI (reference sequence). The CDR3 DNA is TGTGCCAGCAGTTACTTGGCAGGGAGGGACAATGAGCAGTTCTTC. Translation gives CASSYLAGRDNEQFF.

The rearrangement links TRBV9 to TRBJ2-1; 8 bases line up with TRBD2. CDR1 and CDR2 (germline): SGDLS, YYNGEE. The CDR3 consists of 16 residues. V gave up 6 bases and J gave up 4 bases; unmatched junction bases: 12. The CDR3: CASNEYGGGGYNEQFF. CDR3 DNA sequence: TGTGCCAGCAACGAATACGGGGGGGGAGGGTACAATGAGCAGTTCTTC.

The J gene is TRBJ1-3, the V gene TRBV5-6; no clear D. The germline CDR1 and CDR2 sequences are SGHDT and YYEEEE. This CDR3 is 15 amino acids long. Trimming cost V 0 bases and J 4 bases, with 11 bases left between them. CDR3 sequence (DNA): TGTGCCAGCAGCTTGGCGAGGGTCTCCGGAAACACCATATATTTT. Protein product: CASSLARVSGNTIYF.